This T cell receptor beta chain was sequenced in a study of T cells after yellow fever vaccination. Study-wide points: Weaker in magnitude, the secondary response showed a faster peak on day 5 versus 15.

The V gene lost 1 base and the J gene lost 1 base, with 9 bases spanning the gap. Germline V gene sequence: CDR1 SGHTA, CDR2 FQGNSA. CDR3 length: 15 residues. TCRdb itself ran the 5' RACE reads through MiXCR, one entry per CDR3 protein. Of approximately 550,000 distinct CDR3 sequences listed, approximately 21% are singletons. This clonotype was picked up a small number of times. Its antigen is not known. This chain connects TRBV7-2 to TRBJ2-3; weak D call: TRBD2 (6 bases). The sequence derives from a man between 25 and 39 years old who received the YFV17D yellow fever vaccine. Specimen: PBMCs, collected 15 days after the yellow fever booster vaccination. The chain's CDR3 is CASSLVQRGTDTQYF. The CDR3 coding sequence is TGTGCCAGCAGCTTAGTACAGCGGGGCACAGATACGCAGTATTTT.